This entry concerns a single TCR beta chain. Its specificity is not known. The length of the CDR3 is 14 residues. Germline assignment: CDR1 MNHEY and CDR2 SVGAGI. V gave up 5 bases and J gave up 4 bases; unmatched junction bases: 6. The data originate from a study of cytomegalovirus exposure and HLA in healthy donors. A multiplex PCR was run with 60 Vbeta primers and 13 Jbeta primers. In the source study's methods: In a later analysis, roughly 11 million of 60 million to 80 million unique beta chains occurred in at least two donors. Produced via immunoSEQ multiplex PCR; TCRdb's table is partial and in-frame only. V and J calls and clone size are as listed in that table; D and trimming were resolved from the DNA. This repertoire shows some 140,000 clones, 70% to 85% found once; its top ten account for approximately 8.3%. General study results and limits: Clonal expansion was found to be greater in HLA-associated TCR beta chains than in equally common others in a later analysis. For presence/absence analyses, sequencing depth was assumed to be roughly uniform across donors. Prior analysis indicated that the majority of TCR beta V segments exhibited productivity approximately 87% or approximately 30% of the time.

The sequenced material came from PBMCs. The rearrangement uses TRBV6-5 and TRBJ1-2; 8 positions match TRBD1. The TCR originated in a woman aged 50 to 60 in good health and CMV-seropositive. For the CDR3, the DNA is TGTGCCAGCAGTAGGACAGGGCTCCCCTATGGCTACACCTTC. This encodes CASSRTGLPYGYTF.